The next 9 T cell receptor beta chains were all read from a single sample in a study of blood T cell repertoires in COVID-19. Assay used: immunoSEQ multiplex PCR; TCRdb lists only in-frame clones, some missing. This repertoire shows more than 150,000 clones, roughly 80% found once; its top ten account for about 12%. The material sequenced was peripheral blood. The receptors stem from a woman aged 80 or older with COVID-19, enrolled during active disease.

The genes are TRBV27 and TRBJ2-5; perhaps TRBD2 as D (6 bases). This CDR3 is 14 amino acids long. Per germline, CDR1 MNHEY and CDR2 SMNVEV (reference sequence). V lost 5 bases, J lost 10 bases, and 20 bases lay in between. This CDR3 is CASSPTRAWEVQYF. The CDR3 DNA sequence: TGTGCCAGCAGTCCGACCCGGGCTTGGGAGGTCCAGTACTTC.

The V and J genes are TRBV27 and TRBJ2-2; 9 nucleotides line up with TRBD2. The V gene end was trimmed by 2 bases and the J gene end by 2 bases; junction bases not matched to a gene: 3. There are 16 residues in the CDR3. Germline V gives CDR1 MNHEY, CDR2 SMNVEV (reference sequence). This chain's CDR3 is CASSLATSGNTGELFF. CDR3 bases: TGTGCCAGCAGTTTAGCGACTAGCGGAAACACCGGGGAGCTGTTTTTT.

The sample holds one count of this clone. The V and J genes are TRBV4-1 and TRBJ2-7, with 7 bases that match TRBD1. This CDR3 is 17 amino acids long. V trimming: 1 base; J trimming: 0 bases; junction bases outside the gene matches: 9. Germline V gene lookup returns CDR1 MGHRA and CDR2 YSYEKL. The CDR3 loop reads CASSQGPGQRPSYEQYF. CDR3 in DNA: TGCGCCAGCAGCCAAGGCCCGGGACAGCGACCCTCCTACGAGCAGTACTTC.

V usage is TRBV19 and J usage is TRBJ1-6, with TRBD1 matching 7 bases. This CDR3 has 13 amino acids. V was pared by 8 bases and J by 7 bases, with 5 bases of the junction left unmatched. The germline CDR1 and CDR2 sequences are LNHDA and SQIVND (reference sequence). CDR3 residues: CASEQGTNSPLHF. Written as DNA, the CDR3 is TGTGCCAGTGAACAGGGGACCAATTCACCCCTCCACTTT.

The chain couples TRBV2 to TRBJ1-1, with D unclear. There are 15 residues in the CDR3. Trimming left V 5 bases short and J 1 base short, with 14 bases between. Germline lookup yields CDR1 SNHLY and CDR2 FYNNEI. The CDR3 spells CASSPPGSRNTEAFF. The CDR3 DNA follows: TGTGCCAGCAGTCCCCCCGGTAGTAGGAACACTGAAGCTTTCTTT.

CDR3 coding DNA: TGTGCCACCAGCAGAGATCGGGGGGACGAGCAGTACTTC. It encodes CATSRDRGDEQYF. V gene TRBV15 combines with J gene TRBJ2-7; TRBD2 agrees at 7 bases. Trimming took 0 bases from V and 5 from J; bases not matched to a gene: 1. This CDR3 spans 13 amino acids. The V gene's germline CDR1 is LNHNV and CDR2 YYDKDF (reference sequence).

The CDR3 DNA reads TGTGCCAGCAAGTCAGGGGGTATGAATGAGCAGTTCTTC. Encoded protein: CASKSGGMNEQFF. The rearrangement uses TRBV27 and TRBJ2-1; TRBD1 matches at 7 bases. This CDR3 has 13 amino acids. V lost 7 bases to trimming and J lost 7 bases; unmatched junction nucleotides: 7. Germline-derived CDR1 and CDR2 are MNHEY and SMNVEV (reference sequence).

This chain joins TRBV19 and TRBJ1-1; TRBD1 matches at 8 bases. Trimming at V came to 4 bases and at J to 0 bases, leaving 7 bases not matched to a gene. The CDR3 sequence is 16 residues long. In germline, CDR1 is LNHDA, CDR2 SQIVND (reference sequence). The CDR3 bases are TGTGCCAGTAGTACCGAGACAGGGGAATTGAACACTGAAGCTTTCTTT. Protein product: CASSTETGELNTEAFF.

A few counts support this clone. The chain combines TRBV28 with TRBJ1-4, with D hard to call. The CDR3 spans 13 residues. The V gene lost 1 base and the J gene lost 8 bases, with 8 bases spanning the gap. Germline CDR1 is MDHEN and CDR2 is SYDVKM. The CDR3 sequence: CASSLYDGEKLFF. The CDR3 DNA is TGTGCCAGCAGTTTATACGACGGGGAAAAACTGTTTTTT. The full variable domain, with the rest looked up from reference TRBV28 and TRBJ1-4, is DVKVTQSSRYLVKRTGEKVFLECVQDMDHENMFWYRQDPGLGLRLIYFSYDVKMKEKGDIPEGYSVSREKKERFSLILESASTNQTSMYLCASSLYDGEKLFFGSGTQLSVL.